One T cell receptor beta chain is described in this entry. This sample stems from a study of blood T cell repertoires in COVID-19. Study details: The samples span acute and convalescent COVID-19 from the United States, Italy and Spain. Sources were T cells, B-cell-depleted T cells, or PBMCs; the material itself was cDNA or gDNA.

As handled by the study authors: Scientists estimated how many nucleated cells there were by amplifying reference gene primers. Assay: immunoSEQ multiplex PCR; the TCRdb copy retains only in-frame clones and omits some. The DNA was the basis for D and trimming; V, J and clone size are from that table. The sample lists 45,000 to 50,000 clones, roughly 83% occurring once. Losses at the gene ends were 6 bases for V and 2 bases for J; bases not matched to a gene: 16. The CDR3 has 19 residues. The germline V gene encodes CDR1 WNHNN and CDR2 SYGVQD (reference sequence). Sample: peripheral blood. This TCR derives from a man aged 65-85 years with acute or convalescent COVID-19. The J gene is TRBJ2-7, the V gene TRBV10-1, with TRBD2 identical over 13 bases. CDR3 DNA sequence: TGCGCCAGCAGCGGATCCCGGTTCGGGACTAGCGGGATTGCCTACGAGCAGTACTTC. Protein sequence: CASSGSRFGTSGIAYEQYF.